The 17 T cell receptor beta chains presented below share a single source sample, sequenced in a study of shared clonotypes between healthy human individuals. This table comes from immunoSEQ multiplex PCR, and its TCRdb copy is limited to in-frame clones, with some not included. The data contain about 960,000 clones, more than 75% of them singletons. Sequenced: memory CD4+ T cells sorted from blood. As to subset: CD45RA-negative fraction. The source is a man younger than 35 in good health.

This clone was observed a few times. Other DNA sequences from this sample encode an identical CDR3 as well. CDR3 sequence: CASSLDLGEAFF. The CDR3 bases are TGTGCCAGCAGCTTAGATCTGGGTGAAGCTTTCTTT. This chain connects TRBV11-3 to TRBJ1-1; D uncertain. CDR1 is SGHNT and CDR2 is YENEEA in the germline V gene. The CDR3 sequence is 12 residues long. Trimming removed 0 bases from V and 7 bases from J, with 6 bases in between.

Comments on this clone: This may come from a read error, since a much larger clone is one base off. This same CDR3 is encoded by further DNA sequences in the sample. The CDR3, as DNA: TGTGCCTGGAGGACAGATAATGAAAAGCTGTTTTTT. Amino acids: CAWRTDNEKLFF. The V and J genes are TRBV30 and TRBJ1-4, with a weak D call TRBD1 (5 bases). CDR1 and CDR2 (germline): GTSNPN, SVGIG (reference sequence). The CDR3 runs to 12 residues.

This chain links TRBV2 with TRBJ1-4; 7 positions match TRBD1. CDR3 length: 13 amino acids. Germline CDR1 SNHLY, CDR2 FYNNEI. The ends lost 5 bases at V and 6 bases at J; junction bases unmatched: 3. The CDR3 DNA reads as TGTGCCAGCAGTCGAGGGACAGATGAAAAACTGTTTTTT. It is translated as CASSRGTDEKLFF.

The DNA for the CDR3 is TGTGCCAGCAGCGGGGGTTCATTCCTCTACTACGAGCAGTACTTC. This sequence encodes CASSGGSFLYYEQYF. The chain has TRBV7-9 and TRBJ2-7; D tentatively reads TRBD1 or TRBD2 (5 bases each). Germline V gene lookup returns CDR1 SEHNR and CDR2 FQNEAQ (reference sequence). There are 15 residues in the CDR3. V lost 5 bases to trimming and J lost 3 bases, with 17 bases between them.

Note on this clone: At the DNA level, this CDR3 is encoded by other sequences in the same sample as well. The chain links TRBV9 to TRBJ2-5; 8 bases align to TRBD1. The V segment lost 4 bases and the J segment 5 bases; nucleotides outside the gene matches: 7. The CDR3 covers 14 residues. Germline values: CDR1 SGDLS, CDR2 YYNGEE. In nucleotides, the CDR3 is TGTGCCAGCAGCCCGCGGACAGGGACGGAGACCCAGTACTTC. The encoded protein is CASSPRTGTETQYF.

This clone was observed once. J is TRBJ2-5 and V is TRBV6-1; 10 bases are a match to TRBD1. After removal of 6 bases from V and 4 bases from J, the junction contained 2 bases not matched to a gene. The CDR3 runs 13 residues. Germline assignment: CDR1 MNHNS and CDR2 SASEGT. The CDR3 is CASSGQGVETQYF. The CDR3, as DNA: TGTGCCAGCAGCGGACAGGGGGTAGAGACCCAGTACTTC.

The chain employs TRBV6-5 and TRBJ1-2, with D uncertain. Germline-derived CDR1 and CDR2 are MNHEY and SVGAGI. This CDR3 spans 15 amino acids. Deletions cut 4 bases from V and 3 bases from J, with 15 bases between. The chain's CDR3 is CASSLTVNTDYGYTF. CDR3 bases: TGTGCCAGCAGTTTGACCGTAAACACGGACTATGGCTACACCTTC.

The V and J genes are TRBV5-1 and TRBJ1-3; possibly TRBD1 for D (5 bases). Germline values: CDR1 SGHRS, CDR2 YFSETQ. V lost 4 bases to trimming and J lost 2 bases, with 10 bases between them. This CDR3 contains 14 residues. The DNA of the CDR3 is TGCGCCAGCAGCCCCCAGACAGCTGGAAACACCATATATTTT. Protein sequence: CASSPQTAGNTIYF.

This rearrangement joins TRBV2 to TRBJ1-3, with D possibly matching TRBD1 (5 bases). Looked up from germline, CDR1 is SNHLY and CDR2 is FYNNEI. CDR3 size: 16 residues. Trimming pared 3 bases from V and 9 bases from J, leaving 21 bases between. The chain's CDR3 is CASSERGRSKPSTIYF. CDR3 sequence (DNA): TGTGCCAGCAGTGAGAGGGGCCGATCTAAACCTAGCACCATATATTTT.

For this clone: One junction end disagrees with the germline gene, perhaps due to a read error. The V and J genes are TRBV6-6 and TRBJ2-3; 7 bases line up with TRBD1. CDR1 is MNHNY and CDR2 is SVGAGI in the germline V gene (reference sequence). This CDR3 has 15 amino acids. CDR3 coding DNA: TGTGCCAGCACTTACCGGGACAGAGGCACAGATACGCAGTATTTT. Translation gives CASTYRDRGTDTQYF.

The chain joins TRBV5-6 to TRBJ1-2; 7 positions agree with TRBD1. V dropped 4 bases and J dropped 4; count of bases not matched to a gene: 19. CDR1 SGHDT and CDR2 YYEEEE come from the germline V gene. The CDR3 runs to 18 residues. CDR3 residues: CASSPGAGQSWKGYGYTF. The CDR3 coding sequence is TGTGCCAGCAGCCCCGGGGCGGGACAGTCCTGGAAGGGCTATGGCTACACCTTC.

This clone was seen only a few times. The chain has TRBV30 and TRBJ1-1; 7 positions match TRBD1. The germline V gene encodes CDR1 GTSNPN and CDR2 SVGIG (reference sequence). The trim removed 1 base at V and 2 bases at J, leaving 7 bases unmatched. The CDR3 consists of 15 residues. The CDR3 DNA reads as TGTGCCTGGAGTGACCCGGGAGGGGGCAACACTGAAGCTTTCTTT. Its translation: CAWSDPGGGNTEAFF.

A word on this clone: Other DNA sequences of this sample code for an identical CDR3. CDR3 protein: CASSPQGGELFF. For the CDR3, the DNA is TGCGCCAGCAGCCCCCAGGGTGGGGAGCTGTTTTTT. J is TRBJ2-2 and V is TRBV5-1, with D maybe TRBD1 (5 bases). CDR1 and CDR2 from the germline V gene are SGHRS and YFSETQ. Deletions cut 4 bases from V and 8 bases from J, with 9 bases between. The CDR3 consists of 12 residues.

The V gene is TRBV10-3, the J gene TRBJ2-1; 11 bases align to TRBD2. Per germline, CDR1 ENHRY and CDR2 SYGVKD. Trimming cost V 8 bases and J 0 bases; bases outside gene matches: 12. The CDR3 loop spans 18 amino acids. The CDR3 spells CAISKVTSGSYSYNEQFF. CDR3 DNA sequence: TGTGCCATCTCTAAGGTTACTAGCGGGAGCTACTCCTACAATGAGCAGTTCTTC.

In its sample, this clone was seen once. This chain links TRBV27 with TRBJ2-3; 10 bases map to TRBD2. CDR1 and CDR2 (germline): MNHEY, SMNVEV (reference sequence). V shed 2 bases and J 3 bases; nucleotides not matched to a gene: 8. This CDR3 contains 17 residues. CDR3 nucleotide sequence: TGTGCCAGCAGTTTAATCCCCAGAGCGGGAGGGACAGATACGCAGTATTTT. Translation gives CASSLIPRAGGTDTQYF.

The chain is built from TRBV4-1 and TRBJ1-2; 7 bases match TRBD1. Trimming removed 4 bases from V and 8 bases from J; junction bases left unmatched: 13. The CDR3 covers 15 residues. CDR1 is MGHRA, CDR2 YSYEKL, per germline. The CDR3 is CASSREMTGIPGYTF. The CDR3, as DNA: TGCGCCAGCAGCCGAGAAATGACAGGGATTCCAGGCTACACCTTC.

V usage is TRBV28 and J usage is TRBJ1-6; possibly TRBD1 for D (6 bases). The V and J ends lost 2 bases and 9 bases respectively, with 14 bases between them. Germline lookup yields CDR1 MDHEN and CDR2 SYDVKM. The CDR3 contains 15 residues. The CDR3 coding sequence is TGTGCCAGCAGTTTAGGGGGCCTGGTTGTTTCACCCCTCCACTTT. Translation gives CASSLGGLVVSPLHF.